A single sample is the source of the 9 T cell receptor beta chains below, sequenced in a study of T cell repertoires in aging, cancer and after chemotherapy. TCR beta rearrangements were amplified from peripheral blood genomic DNA. Multiplex touch-down PCR with TRB-A/B primers amplified rearranged V-D-J TRB sequences. TCRdb fed the multiplex PCR reads into MiXCR, producing one record per CDR3 protein. In the table there are some 8,500 distinct CDR3 sequences, 35% to 45% of which are singletons. Sequenced input: blood. The receptors here all came from a human donor with a solid tumor.

The chain couples TRBV7-2 to TRBJ2-5, with a tentative D call TRBD2 (5 bases). Trimming cost V 1 base and J 3 bases, with 6 bases left between them. The CDR3 has 13 residues. In germline, CDR1 is SGHTA, CDR2 FQGNSA. CDR3 coding DNA: TGTGCCAGCAGCTTAGTGACTAAAGAGACCCAGTACTTC. It codes for CASSLVTKETQYF.

The chain recombines TRBV11-3 with TRBJ1-3; D gene uncertain. V lost 5 bases and J lost 0, with 14 bases in between. The germline gives CDR1 SGHNT, CDR2 YENEEA. CDR3 length: 16 amino acids. The CDR3 coding sequence is TGTGCCAGCAGCCCCAGAGCCGATTTCTCTGGAAACACCATATATTTT. This gives the protein CASSPRADFSGNTIYF.

The chain links TRBV5-4 to TRBJ1-1, with D perhaps matching TRBD1 (6 bases). The germline V gene encodes CDR1 SGHNT and CDR2 YYREEE (reference sequence). The V gene lost 0 bases and the J gene lost 1 base, with 7 bases spanning the gap. The CDR3 runs 14 residues. The CDR3 DNA follows: TGTGCCAGCAGCTTGGACAGGGAGAACACTGAAGCTTTCTTT. Translated: CASSLDRENTEAFF. The full variable domain, rest sourced from reference TRBV5-4 and TRBJ1-1, is ETGVTQSPTHLIKTRGQQVTLRCSSQSGHNTVSWYQQALGQGPQFIFQYYREEENGRGNFPPRFSGLQFPNYSSELNVNALELDDSALYLCASSLDRENTEAFFGQGTRLTVV.

The chain combines TRBV19 with TRBJ2-5; D is tentatively TRBD1 or TRBD2 (5 bases each). Trimming cost V 2 bases and J 5 bases, with 12 bases left between them. Germline CDR1 reads LNHDA; CDR2 reads SQIVND (reference sequence). This CDR3 comprises 14 residues. The CDR3 sequence is CASSIRGGGETQYF. CDR3 DNA: TGTGCCAGTAGTATAAGGGGTGGGGGTGAGACCCAGTACTTC. Using reference TRBV19 and TRBJ2-5 for the parts outside the CDR3, the full variable domain is DGGITQSPKYLFRKEGQNVTLSCEQNLNHDAMYWYRQDPGQGLRLIYYSQIVNDFQKGDIAEGYSVSREKKESFPLTVTSAQKNPTAFYLCASSIRGGGETQYFGPGTRLLVL.

J is TRBJ2-1 and V is TRBV5-4, with D possibly matching TRBD1 (6 bases). The CDR3 runs 12 residues. V lost 0 bases to trimming and J lost 9 bases, with 7 bases between them. Germline V CDR1 and CDR2: SGHNT, YYREEE (reference sequence). Here the CDR3 reads CASSLAGVEQFF. CDR3 DNA: TGTGCCAGCAGCTTGGCAGGGGTTGAGCAGTTCTTC. The full variable domain, rest sourced from reference TRBV5-4 and TRBJ2-1, is ETGVTQSPTHLIKTRGQQVTLRCSSQSGHNTVSWYQQALGQGPQFIFQYYREEENGRGNFPPRFSGLQFPNYSSELNVNALELDDSALYLCASSLAGVEQFFGPGTRLTVL.

The V call is TRBV6-5, the J call TRBJ2-3; TRBD1 agrees at 10 bases. This CDR3 region has 16 residues. Losses at the gene ends were 5 bases for V and 6 bases for J; bases not matched to a gene: 11. CDR1 and CDR2 from the germline V gene are MNHEY and SVGAGI. In DNA, the CDR3 is TGTGCCAGCAGTGAAGCGACAGGGGGCGGAACCGATACGCAGTATTTT. It yields the protein CASSEATGGGTDTQYF.

This rearrangement joins TRBV19 to TRBJ1-4, with 8 bases lining up with TRBD1. V was pared by 5 bases and J by 6 bases, with 5 bases of the junction left unmatched. Per germline, CDR1 LNHDA and CDR2 SQIVND (reference sequence). The CDR3 contains 14 residues. The CDR3 bases are TGTGCCAGTAGTTACCAGGGGGCGCATGAAAAACTGTTTTTT. Residues: CASSYQGAHEKLFF.

This clonotype is judged medium-sized. This sequence joins TRBV29-1 and TRBJ1-4; 8 nucleotides match TRBD1. Looked up from germline, CDR1 is SQVTM and CDR2 is ANQGSEA. The junction had 6 bases not matched to a gene; V was cut back by 1 base and J by 8 bases. The length of the CDR3 is 14 residues. CDR3 sequence: CSVEGSGDREKLFF. For the CDR3, the DNA is TGCAGCGTTGAAGGTAGCGGGGACAGGGAAAAACTGTTTTTT.

This clonotype occurred a few times. The V gene is TRBV7-6, the J gene TRBJ2-3; no clear D. This CDR3 contains 15 residues. CDR1 and CDR2 from the germline V gene are SGHVS and FNYEAQ. V dropped 0 bases and J dropped 0 bases, with 7 bases sitting between them. CDR3 sequence: CASSLALDSTDTQYF. The CDR3 DNA follows: TGTGCCAGCAGCTTAGCGCTGGATAGCACAGATACGCAGTATTTT.